This T cell receptor (beta chain) was documented in a study of shared clonotypes between healthy human individuals. Study background: Sampling drew on donors who were a couple of women and three men aged 18 to 49.

Overall study results and limits: Only blood was sampled; tissue repertoires likely differ. On the whole, naive subsets had larger estimated richness than memory subsets had. Against clonotypes common to all four donors, non-shared ones had lower generation probabilities.

Worth noting for this clone: Its antigen remains unidentified.

This CDR3 spans 15 amino acids. Germline assignment: CDR1 MNHEY and CDR2 SMNVEV (reference sequence). Trimming took 2 bases from V and 3 from J; bases not matched to a gene: 7. Repertoires were generated with immunoSEQ multiplex PCR, while TCRdb's copy carries only in-frame clones and drops some. In the table there are about 2.1 million clones, roughly 91% of which are singletons. CD45RO-negative CD8 cells positively selected for CCR7 made up the naive population, which excluded terminally differentiated effector memory CD45RA+ cells. The rearrangement links TRBV27 to TRBJ2-7, with 7 bases that match TRBD2. Sequencing was done on a sample of naive CD8+ T cells from PBMCs. This sequence was found in a man aged 18 to 29 in good health. Some clones in this sample may be carry-over from other donors' samples. The CDR3 spells CASSLSLWGGYEQYF. In nucleotides, the CDR3 is TGTGCCAGCAGTTTAAGTCTCTGGGGGGGCTACGAGCAGTACTTC.